The 15 T cell receptor beta chains given below trace back to one sample, sequenced in a study of control samples from healthy donors and cancer patients (TCRdb year 2020). The method was the immunoSEQ multiplex PCR assay. Not all clones reach the TCRdb copy of this immuneACCESS table, which keeps in-frame sequences only. Checked studies attribute under half of the gap to unresolved V genes and leave the rest unexplained. For this sample the table gives some 120,000 clones, of which approximately 92% were detected only once. The ten largest account for approximately 0.57% of the sample. The specimen was PBMCs. These receptors all stem from a man older than 75 with head and neck cancer.

The V gene is TRBV2, the J gene TRBJ2-7, with 8 bases matching TRBD1. The V gene's germline CDR1 is SNHLY and CDR2 FYNNEI. V was clipped by 4 bases and J by 1 base; unmatched bases: 6. The CDR3 totals 15 residues. Written as DNA, the CDR3 is TGTGCCAGCAGTGCTACCAGGGGGCTTTCCTACGAGCAGTACTTC. It specifies CASSATRGLSYEQYF.

The genes are TRBV5-1 and TRBJ2-7; no definite D call. Per the germline V gene, CDR1 is SGHRS and CDR2 is YFSETQ. CDR3 length: 14 amino acids. V was shortened by 4 bases and J by 3 bases, with 14 bases between the two germline ends. In DNA form, the CDR3 reads TGCGCCAGCAGCCCGGGCCCGGAAGACTACGAGCAGTACTTC. Translated: CASSPGPEDYEQYF.

J is TRBJ2-5 and V is TRBV11-2, with 11 positions matching TRBD1. V lost 5 bases, J lost 5 bases, and 7 bases stayed unmatched. CDR3 length: 15 amino acids. In germline, CDR1 is SGHAT, CDR2 FQNNGV. The DNA for the CDR3 is TGTGCCAGCAGCCCGGGACAGGGGGTCCGGGAGACCCAGTACTTC. As protein: CASSPGQGVRETQYF.

The gene calls are TRBV2 and TRBJ2-1; TRBD2 aligns across 7 bases. With V trimmed by 2 bases and J by 4 bases, 14 bases remained unmatched. Germline values: CDR1 SNHLY, CDR2 FYNNEI. This CDR3 comprises 18 residues. The CDR3 loop is CASSEWGGSSPVYNEQFF. In DNA, the CDR3 is TGTGCCAGCAGTGAATGGGGGGGTAGTAGTCCCGTTTACAATGAGCAGTTCTTC.

The V call is TRBV10-1, the J call TRBJ2-1; 8 nucleotides agree with TRBD2. V lost 0 bases, J lost 0 bases, and 7 bases stayed unmatched. Per the germline V gene, CDR1 is WNHNN and CDR2 is SYGVQD (reference sequence). The CDR3 is 18 residues long. The CDR3 nucleotides are TGCGCCAGCAGTGAGTCAAGCGGGGGCACTCGCTCCTACAATGAGCAGTTCTTC. Protein: CASSESSGGTRSYNEQFF.

The rearrangement links TRBV20-1 to TRBJ2-5; 7 nucleotides align to TRBD2. After removal of 3 bases from V and 7 bases from J, the junction contained 11 bases not matched to a gene. Per germline, CDR1 DFQATT and CDR2 SNEGSKA (reference sequence). The length of the CDR3 is 14 residues. CDR3 nucleotides: TGCAGTGCTAGTTTTACTAGCGCTCTAGGGACCCAGTACTTC. Encoded protein: CSASFTSALGTQYF.

This clone occurred a few times. This chain joins TRBV2 and TRBJ1-1; D gene uncertain. V was cut by 7 bases and J by 1 base, with 13 bases left in between. Germline V gene sequence: CDR1 SNHLY, CDR2 FYNNEI. This CDR3 region has 14 residues. CDR3 residues: CASISGVWNTEAFF. As DNA, the CDR3 is TGTGCCAGCATCAGTGGGGTCTGGAACACTGAAGCTTTCTTT.

The chain employs TRBV11-2 and TRBJ1-1; tentatively, D is TRBD1 (6 bases). With 3 bases removed from V and 6 bases from J, the gap between germline ends came to 14 bases. The CDR3 loop spans 14 amino acids. The germline gives CDR1 SGHAT, CDR2 FQNNGV. The CDR3 DNA reads TGTGCCAGCAGCTTGGACAGAGTAGAGGCTGAAGCTTTCTTT. This codes for CASSLDRVEAEAFF.

The chain joins TRBV27 to TRBJ1-4; tentatively, D is TRBD1 (6 bases). Germline-derived CDR1 and CDR2 are MNHEY and SMNVEV (reference sequence). V lost 3 bases to trimming and J lost 11 bases, with 19 bases between them. CDR3 length equals 15 residues. CDR3 in amino acids: CASSFGGEGRGKLFF. CDR3 sequence (DNA): TGTGCCAGCAGTTTCGGAGGGGAGGGGAGGGGGAAACTGTTTTTT.

This sequence joins TRBV19 and TRBJ2-7, with 7 positions matching TRBD2. Germline V lookup: CDR1 LNHDA, CDR2 SQIVND (reference sequence). The CDR3 sequence is 13 residues long. V lost 5 bases and J lost 7; bases outside the gene matches: 8. The CDR3 here is CASSSDLGGEQYF. CDR3 DNA: TGTGCCAGTAGTTCTGACCTGGGAGGGGAGCAGTACTTC.

The CDR3 loop is CASSQGTLPSYGYTF. CDR3 bases: TGCGCCAGCAGCCAAGGGACACTCCCGTCATATGGCTACACCTTC. This chain joins TRBV4-1 and TRBJ1-2; D might be TRBD1 (5 bases). V shed 1 base and J shed 5 bases, with 14 bases lying between them. The CDR3 consists of 15 residues. CDR1 MGHRA and CDR2 YSYEKL come from the germline V gene.

The chain uses TRBV5-6 and TRBJ2-1, with 7 bases matching TRBD1. The CDR3 is 15 residues long. The J segment lost 4 bases and the V segment lost 0 bases, leaving 4 bases of the junction unmatched. Germline V gene data show CDR1 as SGHDT and CDR2 as YYEEEE. Here the CDR3 reads CASSLEAGGYNEQFF. The CDR3 DNA reads as TGTGCCAGCAGCTTGGAGGCAGGGGGTTACAATGAGCAGTTCTTC.

A single count supports this clone. V is TRBV5-1 and J is TRBJ1-2; 7 bases are a match to TRBD1. Trimming cost V 4 bases and J 7 bases; bases outside gene matches: 13. Germline loops: CDR1 SGHRS, CDR2 YFSETQ. The CDR3 spans 15 residues. The CDR3 DNA follows: TGCGCCAGCAGCCCCGAACAGGGGCGGAATCCTGGCTACACCTTC. This gives the protein CASSPEQGRNPGYTF.

The chain links TRBV10-1 to TRBJ1-1; D not certain. The CDR3 has 15 residues. Germline V gene data show CDR1 as WNHNN and CDR2 as SYGVQD (reference sequence). Trimming pared 2 bases from V and 7 bases from J, leaving 17 bases between. The CDR3 DNA reads as TGCGCCAGCAGTGAGAAAAAGGGAACCTTTATTGAAGCTTTCTTT. It translates to CASSEKKGTFIEAFF.

The chain is built from TRBV10-3 and TRBJ2-7; 8 bases line up with TRBD2. Germline loops: CDR1 ENHRY, CDR2 SYGVKD. V gave up 4 bases and J gave up 1 base; unmatched junction bases: 3. The CDR3 is 14 amino acids. The chain's CDR3 is CAISGTSGSYEQYF. For the CDR3, the DNA is TGTGCCATCAGTGGTACTAGCGGTTCCTACGAGCAGTACTTC.